Given below is one T cell receptor beta chain in context. In TCRdb, the RT-PCR reads were re-called with MiXCR into one record per CDR3 protein. Among more than 550,000 distinct CDR3 sequences listed, approximately 15% were seen once. V lost 6 bases, J lost 0 bases, and 9 bases lay in between. This CDR3 has 15 amino acids. V gene TRBV12-3 or TRBV12-4 combines with J gene TRBJ2-6; a weak D match, TRBD1 (5 bases). This TCR was recovered from a female donor in good health, serving as a healthy control. Sequenced sample: memory CD4+ T cells from blood. CDR3 coding DNA: TGTGCCAGCAGGAGAAGGGGCTCTGGGGCCAACGTCCTGACTTTC. It codes for CASRRRGSGANVLTF.